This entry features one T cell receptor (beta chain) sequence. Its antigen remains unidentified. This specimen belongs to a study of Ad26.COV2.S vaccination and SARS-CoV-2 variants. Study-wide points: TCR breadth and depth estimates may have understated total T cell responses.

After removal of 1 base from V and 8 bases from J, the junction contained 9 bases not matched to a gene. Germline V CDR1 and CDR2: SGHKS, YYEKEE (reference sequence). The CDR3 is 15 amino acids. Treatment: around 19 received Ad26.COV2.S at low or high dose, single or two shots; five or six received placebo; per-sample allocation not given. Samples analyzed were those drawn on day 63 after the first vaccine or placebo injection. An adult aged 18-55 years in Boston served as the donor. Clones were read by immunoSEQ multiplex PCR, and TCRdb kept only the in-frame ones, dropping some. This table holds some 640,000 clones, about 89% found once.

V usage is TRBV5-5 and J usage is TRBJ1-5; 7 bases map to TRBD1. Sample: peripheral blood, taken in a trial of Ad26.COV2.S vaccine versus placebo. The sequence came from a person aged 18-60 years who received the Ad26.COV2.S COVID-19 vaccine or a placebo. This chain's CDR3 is CASSLYGQALEPQHF. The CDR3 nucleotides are TGTGCCAGCAGCTTGTACGGACAGGCCCTCGAGCCCCAGCATTTT.